This TCR beta chain is from a study of blood T cell repertoires in COVID-19. Participant-reported clinical history was the basis for cohort assignment. Clones were read by immunoSEQ multiplex PCR, and TCRdb kept only the in-frame ones, dropping some. The data contain 220,000 or so clones, 85% to 90% of them singletons. The CDR3 totals 13 residues. Germline V gives CDR1 SGHAT, CDR2 FQNNGV. Trimming took 5 bases from V and 4 from J, leaving 11 bases between them. Sequencing used PBMCs or T cells enriched from blood (not recorded which). The chain is built from TRBV11-2 and TRBJ1-1, with D tentatively TRBD1 (5 bases). This TCR was sampled from a woman between 18 and 29 years old in a cohort exposed to, infected with or recovered from COVID-19 (not recorded which). The CDR3 bases are TGTGCCAGCAGCCCGACAGTTGGCACTGAAGCTTTCTTT. It yields the protein CASSPTVGTEAFF.